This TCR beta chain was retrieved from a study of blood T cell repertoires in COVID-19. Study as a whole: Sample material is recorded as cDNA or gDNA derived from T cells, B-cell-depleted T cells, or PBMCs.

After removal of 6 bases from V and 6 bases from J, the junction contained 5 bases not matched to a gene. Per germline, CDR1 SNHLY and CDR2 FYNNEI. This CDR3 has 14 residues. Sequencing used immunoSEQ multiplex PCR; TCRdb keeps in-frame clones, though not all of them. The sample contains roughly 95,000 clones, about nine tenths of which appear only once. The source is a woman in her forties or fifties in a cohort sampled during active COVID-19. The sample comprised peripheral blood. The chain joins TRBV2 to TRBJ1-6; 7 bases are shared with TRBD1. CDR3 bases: TGTGCCAGCAGATTGGGACAGCCTAATTCACCCCTCCACTTT. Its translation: CASRLGQPNSPLHF.